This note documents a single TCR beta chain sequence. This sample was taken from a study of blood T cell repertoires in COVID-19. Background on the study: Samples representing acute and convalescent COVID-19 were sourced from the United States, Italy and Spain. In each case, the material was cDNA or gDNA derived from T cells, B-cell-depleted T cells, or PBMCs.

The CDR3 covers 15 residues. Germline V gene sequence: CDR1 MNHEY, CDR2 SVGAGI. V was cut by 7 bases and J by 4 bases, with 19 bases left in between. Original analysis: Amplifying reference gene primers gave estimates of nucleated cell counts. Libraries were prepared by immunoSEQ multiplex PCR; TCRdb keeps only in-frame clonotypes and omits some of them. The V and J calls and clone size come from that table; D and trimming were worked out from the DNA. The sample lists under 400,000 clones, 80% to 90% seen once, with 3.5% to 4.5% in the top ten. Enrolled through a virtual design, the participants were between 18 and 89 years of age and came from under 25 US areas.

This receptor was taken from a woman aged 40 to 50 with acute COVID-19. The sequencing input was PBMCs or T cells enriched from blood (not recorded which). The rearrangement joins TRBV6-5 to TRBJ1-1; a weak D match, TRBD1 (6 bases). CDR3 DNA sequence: TGTGCCAGCACCTCGGGACACTTTAAAGGCACTGAAGCTTTCTTT. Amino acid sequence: CASTSGHFKGTEAFF.